The 23 T cell receptor beta chains given below trace back to one sample, sequenced in a study of T cell changes during pregnancy in multiple sclerosis. Data came from immunoSEQ multiplex PCR; TCRdb stores just in-frame clones and leaves some out. The sample includes 60,000 to 90,000 clones, approximately 90% seen only once; the top ten take 1.5% to 2%. Source: peripheral blood, taken in the first trimester of pregnancy. The origin of the receptors is a female donor in good health, enrolled as a control in a pregnancy study.

The V and J genes are TRBV5-1 and TRBJ1-1; no clear D. Germline CDR1 SGHRS, CDR2 YFSETQ. The CDR3 covers 13 residues. The ends were cut back, 4 bases at V and 1 base at J, with 8 bases in the middle. The CDR3 reads CASSPVPNTEAFF. The CDR3 DNA sequence: TGCGCCAGCAGCCCCGTTCCGAACACTGAAGCTTTCTTT.

This chain joins TRBV7-2 and TRBJ1-2, with 8 nucleotides matching TRBD1. CDR1 and CDR2 from the germline V gene are SGHTA and FQGNSA. The CDR3 extends over 15 amino acids. With 3 bases clipped from V and 7 bases from J, the junction kept 10 bases outside the gene matches. The CDR3 coding sequence is TGTGCCAGCAGCTTGCTTCAGGGGGCACCCCCTGGCTACACCTTC. The encoded protein is CASSLLQGAPPGYTF.

The chain joins TRBV6-5 to TRBJ2-7; no reliable D call. The CDR3 extends over 10 amino acids. Deletions cut 8 bases from V and 6 bases from J, with 8 bases between. Germline CDR1 MNHEY, CDR2 SVGAGI. This CDR3 reads CASGFSEQYF. Here the CDR3 DNA reads TGTGCCAGCGGCTTTTCCGAGCAGTACTTC.

This clone was seen once. The chain combines TRBV7-6 with TRBJ2-3; D call uncertain. Trimming pared 1 base from V and 4 bases from J, leaving 18 bases between. This CDR3 is 17 amino acids long. Germline V lookup: CDR1 SGHVS, CDR2 FNYEAQ. The CDR3, as DNA: TGTGCCAGCAGCTTAGATTCGTTACGGAGTCGGGCAGATACGCAGTATTTT. The encoded protein is CASSLDSLRSRADTQYF.

This chain connects TRBV4-2 to TRBJ1-5; D gene uncertain. The CDR3 extends over 19 amino acids. Germline V gene data show CDR1 as LGHNA and CDR2 as YNFKEQ. Trimming took off 1 base at V and 2 bases at J, with 21 bases between the two ends. The CDR3 coding sequence is TGTGCCAGCAGCCAAGCGGCGGATTCGGCGGGCCGGCGCAATCAGCCCCAGCATTTT. Protein: CASSQAADSAGRRNQPQHF.

The V gene is TRBV28, the J gene TRBJ1-2; 7 bases agree with TRBD1. Germline V CDR1 and CDR2: MDHEN, SYDVKM. V lost 5 bases, J lost 5 bases, and 11 bases stayed unmatched. This CDR3 spans 15 amino acids. The CDR3 sequence is CASSTHGTATYGYTF. Here the CDR3 DNA reads TGTGCCAGCAGTACTCACGGGACAGCGACTTATGGCTACACCTTC.

The CDR3: CASSEQGGGSNQPQHF. DNA for the CDR3: TGTGCCAGCAGTGAACAGGGGGGTGGGAGCAATCAGCCCCAGCATTTT. The J gene is TRBJ1-5, the V gene TRBV6-1; 7 nucleotides line up with TRBD1. The CDR3 is made up of 16 amino acids. After removal of 2 bases from V and 1 base from J, the junction contained 5 bases not matched to a gene. Germline V gene lookup returns CDR1 MNHNS and CDR2 SASEGT.

This clone has just one count. The chain employs TRBV5-1 and TRBJ2-3; 9 bases align to TRBD1. Per germline, CDR1 SGHRS and CDR2 YFSETQ. The CDR3 sequence is 14 residues long. V gave up 7 bases and J gave up 4 bases; unmatched junction bases: 7. The CDR3 loop is CASYRDRVPDTQYF. CDR3 DNA sequence: TGCGCCAGCTATAGGGACAGGGTCCCAGATACGCAGTATTTT.

V and J are TRBV19 and TRBJ2-2; 7 bases align to TRBD2. Trimming took 6 bases from V and 1 from J; bases not matched to a gene: 8. The germline gives CDR1 LNHDA, CDR2 SQIVND (reference sequence). This CDR3 spans 16 amino acids. CDR3 protein: CASRSGRELNTGELFF. The DNA for the CDR3 is TGTGCCAGTAGGAGTGGGCGGGAGTTGAACACCGGGGAGCTGTTTTTT. Full variable domain (remainder filled in from reference TRBV19 and TRBJ2-2): DGGITQSPKYLFRKEGQNVTLSCEQNLNHDAMYWYRQDPGQGLRLIYYSQIVNDFQKGDIAEGYSVSREKKESFPLTVTSAQKNPTAFYLCASRSGRELNTGELFFGEGSRLTVL.

The chain recombines TRBV28 with TRBJ1-5; perhaps TRBD1 as D (5 bases). Trimming took 10 bases from V and 2 from J, leaving 18 bases between them. The CDR3 totals 15 residues. The germline CDR1 and CDR2 sequences are MDHEN and SYDVKM. CDR3 bases: TGTGCCACCGCTCGCGGGGGGGAAGGCAATCAGCCCCAGCATTTT. Protein sequence: CATARGGEGNQPQHF.

J is TRBJ2-3 and V is TRBV5-1, with 9 bases matching TRBD2. V shed 5 bases and J 4 bases; nucleotides not matched to a gene: 8. This CDR3 is built from 15 residues. Germline-derived CDR1 and CDR2 are SGHRS and YFSETQ. The chain's CDR3 is CASSLREGGPDTQYF. CDR3 DNA sequence: TGCGCCAGCAGTTTGCGGGAGGGGGGGCCAGATACGCAGTATTTT.

The chain recombines TRBV5-1 with TRBJ2-7; 9 bases agree with TRBD2. With 0 bases clipped from V and 6 bases from J, the junction kept 7 bases outside the gene matches. This CDR3 contains 15 residues. CDR1 is SGHRS, CDR2 YFSETQ, per germline. CDR3: CASSLDPAGGLEQYF. The CDR3 DNA is TGCGCCAGCAGCTTGGATCCAGCGGGAGGCCTCGAGCAGTACTTC.

The rearrangement links TRBV27 to TRBJ2-1; a possible D gene is TRBD1 (6 bases). The CDR3 spans 14 residues. Germline-derived CDR1 and CDR2 are MNHEY and SMNVEV (reference sequence). Trimming removed 4 bases from V and 4 bases from J, with 11 bases in between. CDR3 amino acids: CASSSTGPYNEQFF. The CDR3 DNA follows: TGTGCCAGCAGTTCCACAGGGCCATACAATGAGCAGTTCTTC.

The genes are TRBV28 and TRBJ1-4, with D perhaps matching TRBD1 (5 bases). Germline values: CDR1 MDHEN, CDR2 SYDVKM. V was cut by 6 bases and J by 8 bases, with 10 bases left in between. The CDR3 consists of 12 residues. In nucleotides, the CDR3 is TGTGCCAGCAGAACAGGCAGGGAAAAACTGTTTTTT. This sequence encodes CASRTGREKLFF.

The chain couples TRBV19 to TRBJ2-1; 14 positions agree with TRBD2. The CDR3 has 15 amino acids. CDR1 and CDR2 (germline): LNHDA, SQIVND (reference sequence). Trimming removed 3 bases from V and 9 bases from J; junction bases left unmatched: 4. The DNA for the CDR3 is TGTGCCAGTAGTATCGGACTAGCGGGAGGCAGTGAGCAGTTCTTC. Encoded protein: CASSIGLAGGSEQFF.

For the CDR3, the DNA is TGTGCCAGCAGAAGGACAGGGATGTACAATGAGCAGTTCTTC. Protein sequence: CASRRTGMYNEQFF. The V call is TRBV6-5, the J call TRBJ2-1; 8 positions match TRBD1. The CDR3 loop spans 14 amino acids. Germline V gene data show CDR1 as MNHEY and CDR2 as SVGAGI. Trimming cost V 6 bases and J 4 bases; bases outside gene matches: 5.

The chain uses TRBV5-1 and TRBJ2-1; TRBD2 matches 7 bases. Germline CDR1 SGHRS, CDR2 YFSETQ. V was clipped by 0 bases and J by 1 base; unmatched bases: 4. The CDR3 runs 16 residues. CDR3 in DNA: TGCGCCAGCAGCTTGGTTGGGGAGGGTTCCTACAATGAGCAGTTCTTC. This codes for CASSLVGEGSYNEQFF.

This rearrangement joins TRBV28 to TRBJ2-2, with D tentatively TRBD1 (6 bases). The CDR3 has 14 residues. V gave up 5 bases and J gave up 3 bases, with 10 bases separating them. Germline assignment: CDR1 MDHEN and CDR2 SYDVKM. Here the CDR3 reads CASSRRGYTGELFF. The CDR3 DNA is TGTGCCAGCAGTCGCAGGGGTTACACCGGGGAGCTGTTTTTT.

The J gene is TRBJ2-1, the V gene TRBV15; 7 bases are a match to TRBD1. This CDR3 has 16 amino acids. The germline CDR1 and CDR2 sequences are LNHNV and YYDKDF (reference sequence). With 3 bases clipped from V and 6 bases from J, the junction kept 11 bases outside the gene matches. CDR3 sequence (DNA): TGTGCCACCAGCAGGGAGCTTGGGACAGCCGGCAATGAGCAGTTCTTC. Translating it yields CATSRELGTAGNEQFF.

This chain links TRBV6-5 with TRBJ2-1; 10 positions match TRBD2. Germline V gene lookup returns CDR1 MNHEY and CDR2 SVGAGI. The CDR3 spans 15 residues. With 7 bases clipped from V and 2 bases from J, the junction kept 5 bases outside the gene matches. The CDR3 is CASTRTSGAYNEQFF. The CDR3, as DNA: TGTGCCAGCACTAGAACTAGCGGGGCCTACAATGAGCAGTTCTTC.

The V gene is TRBV4-2, the J gene TRBJ2-1; D might be TRBD2 (6 bases). This CDR3 is built from 16 residues. Germline assignment: CDR1 LGHNA and CDR2 YNFKEQ. The V gene lost 4 bases and the J gene lost 9 bases, with 22 bases spanning the gap. This chain's CDR3 is CASSRYKTGTVSEQFF. CDR3 nucleotide sequence: TGTGCCAGCAGCCGATACAAAACCGGGACTGTAAGTGAGCAGTTCTTC.

The chain combines TRBV19 with TRBJ1-2, with D unclear. Trimming cost V 3 bases and J 0 bases, with 14 bases left between them. The CDR3 contains 16 residues. CDR1 and CDR2 (germline): LNHDA, SQIVND (reference sequence). CDR3 loop: CASSITVELTNYGYTF. The DNA of the CDR3 is TGTGCCAGTAGTATTACGGTCGAGCTCACTAACTATGGCTACACCTTC.

The chain uses TRBV28 and TRBJ2-1; D possibly corresponds to TRBD2 (5 bases). V was trimmed by 3 bases and J by 5 bases, leaving 11 bases between them. CDR1 and CDR2 from the germline V gene are MDHEN and SYDVKM. This CDR3 is 14 amino acids long. As DNA, the CDR3 is TGTGCCAGCAGTTTTGGAGGCCAGCACAATGAGCAGTTCTTC. Its translation: CASSFGGQHNEQFF.